This T cell receptor (beta chain) was recorded in a study of blood T cell repertoires in COVID-19. On the study more broadly: Samples taken during acute and convalescent COVID-19 were collected in the United States, Italy and Spain.

As handled by the study authors: Researchers report that nucleated cell counts were estimated from reference gene primer amplification. The method was immunoSEQ multiplex PCR; TCRdb's version includes in-frame clones alone and lacks a portion of them. Clonal size and the V and J genes are those of that table, whereas D and trimming came from the DNA. There are some 260,000 clones in the sample; about nine tenths occur only once, and approximately 1.6% lies in the top ten. CDR1 and CDR2 from the germline V gene are LGHNA and YNFKEQ. Losses at the gene ends were 1 base for V and 0 bases for J; bases not matched to a gene: 7. The CDR3 runs 18 residues.

This receptor was identified in a man aged 40-49 years who had recovered from COVID-19. This sequence joins TRBV4-2 and TRBJ2-4; 9 nucleotides line up with TRBD1. The sequencing sample was made of PBMCs or T cells enriched from blood (not recorded which). In DNA, the CDR3 is TGTGCCAGCAGCCAAGGGGGGACAGGGTATTTAGCCAAAAACATTCAGTACTTC. Its protein product is CASSQGGTGYLAKNIQYF.